The 6 T cell receptor beta chains reported below all come from one sample, sequenced in a study of OX40 agonist ivuxolimab in advanced cancers. Only in-frame clones appear in the TCRdb table, and some are missing; sequencing was by immunoSEQ multiplex PCR. Of under 70,000 clones listed, approximately 84% were seen once; the top ten hold 2% to 2.5%. Sample: CD4+ or CD8+ T cells sorted from blood, taken in a trial of the OX40 agonist ivuxolimab. The receptor set was obtained from an adult with an advanced solid tumor such as melanoma, head and neck, liver or kidney cancer.

The CDR3 loop reads CASSQDLAGGISYEQYF. In DNA form, the CDR3 reads TGCGCCAGCAGCCAAGATCTAGCGGGAGGGATCTCCTACGAGCAGTACTTC. The J gene is TRBJ2-7, the V gene TRBV4-1, with 12 bases identical to TRBD2. The CDR3 contains 17 residues. The germline V gene encodes CDR1 MGHRA and CDR2 YSYEKL. The ends lost 0 bases at V and 0 bases at J; junction bases unmatched: 3.

The chain has TRBV30 and TRBJ2-7; 8 positions match TRBD1. Germline loops: CDR1 GTSNPN, CDR2 SVGIG (reference sequence). CDR3 size: 13 residues. With V trimmed by 0 bases and J by 4 bases, 2 bases remained unmatched. The CDR3 protein is CAWSVDRVYEQYF. As DNA, the CDR3 is TGTGCCTGGAGTGTGGACAGGGTTTACGAGCAGTACTTC.

This chain connects TRBV6-5 to TRBJ1-2; 7 bases fit TRBD1. Trimming at V came to 2 bases and at J to 7 bases, leaving 7 bases not matched to a gene. In germline, CDR1 is MNHEY, CDR2 SVGAGI. There are 14 residues in the CDR3. CDR3 residues: CASSYTYRGGGYTF. The CDR3 nucleotides read TGTGCCAGCAGTTACACCTACAGGGGAGGTGGCTACACCTTC.

The V gene is TRBV12-5, the J gene TRBJ1-2, with no clear D. Germline assignment: CDR1 LGHNT and CDR2 FRNRAP. The CDR3 has 12 amino acids. V shed 8 bases and J shed 4 bases, with 11 bases lying between them. In nucleotides, the CDR3 is TGTGCTAGTAGCGGGGATGCCTATGGCTACACCTTC. This codes for CASSGDAYGYTF. Supplemented by reference TRBV12-5 and TRBJ1-2, the full variable domain reads DARVTQTPRHKVTEMGQEVTMRCQPILGHNTVFWYRQTMMQGLELLAYFRNRAPLDDSGMPKDRFSAEMPDATLATLKIQPSEPRDSAVYFCASSGDAYGYTFGSGTRLTVV.

The V gene is TRBV7-6, the J gene TRBJ2-5; TRBD2 matches at 11 bases. The CDR3 is 14 residues long. CDR1 and CDR2 from the germline V gene are SGHVS and FNYEAQ. V lost 1 base to trimming and J lost 7 bases; unmatched junction nucleotides: 2. CDR3 region: CASSLGGTSGTQYF. The CDR3 DNA reads TGTGCCAGCAGCTTAGGAGGGACTAGCGGGACCCAGTACTTC. Variable domain in full (rest from reference TRBV7-6 and TRBJ2-5): GAGVSQSPRYKVTKRGQDVALRCDPISGHVSLYWYRQALGQGPEFLTYFNYEAQQDKSGLPNDRFSAERPEGSISTLTIQRTEQRDSAMYRCASSLGGTSGTQYFGPGTRLLVL.

The gene calls are TRBV12-5 and TRBJ2-1, with TRBD1 identical over 9 bases. Looked up from germline, CDR1 is LGHNT and CDR2 is FRNRAP. The CDR3 sequence is 15 residues long. Trimming removed 7 bases from V and 5 bases from J; junction bases left unmatched: 9. CDR3 in DNA: TGTGCTAGTGCCCTTGACAGGGGGTTCGACAATGAGCAGTTCTTC. This gives the protein CASALDRGFDNEQFF.